The sequence of this T cell receptor (beta chain) was determined in a study of T cells in Graves' hyperthyroidism and ophthalmopathy. RNA transcripts gave rise to amplified TCR beta CDR3 regions. HTBI primers were used for first-round RT-PCR of the TCR CDR3. TCRdb re-called the multiplex PCR reads through MiXCR, storing one row per CDR3 protein. Counted here are approximately 600,000 distinct CDR3 sequences, around 21% occurring once; the ten biggest clones make up over 30%. Details on this clonotype: This may arise from a read error, as a much more abundant clone is one base away.

The TCR originated in a young man with Graves' ophthalmopathy. Sample: blood.

CDR3 sequence (DNA): TGTGCCAGCAGTTTAGAGGCCTATACAACTAATGAAAAACTGTTTTTT. This sequence encodes CASSLEAYTTNEKLFF. The V gene is TRBV28, the J gene TRBJ1-4; no clear D. V lost 2 bases to trimming and J lost 0 bases, with 10 bases between them. The CDR3 spans 16 residues. Germline values: CDR1 MDHEN, CDR2 SYDVKM. The full variable domain, rest sourced from reference TRBV28 and TRBJ1-4, is DVKVTQSSRYLVKRTGEKVFLECVQDMDHENMFWYRQDPGLGLRLIYFSYDVKMKEKGDIPEGYSVSREKKERFSLILESASTNQTSMYLCASSLEAYTTNEKLFFGSGTQLSVL.